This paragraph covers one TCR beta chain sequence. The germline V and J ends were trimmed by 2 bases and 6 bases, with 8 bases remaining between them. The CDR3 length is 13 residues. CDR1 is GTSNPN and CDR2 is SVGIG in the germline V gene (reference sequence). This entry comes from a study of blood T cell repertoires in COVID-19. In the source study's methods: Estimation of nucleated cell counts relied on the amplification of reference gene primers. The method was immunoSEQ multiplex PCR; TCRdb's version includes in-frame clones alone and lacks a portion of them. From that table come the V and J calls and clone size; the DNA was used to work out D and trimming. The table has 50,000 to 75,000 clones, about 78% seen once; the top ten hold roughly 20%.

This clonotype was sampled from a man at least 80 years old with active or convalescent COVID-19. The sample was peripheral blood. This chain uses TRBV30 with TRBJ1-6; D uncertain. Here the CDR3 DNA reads TGTGCCTGGAGTATTGGCGGTAATTCACCCCTCCACTTT. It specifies CAWSIGGNSPLHF.